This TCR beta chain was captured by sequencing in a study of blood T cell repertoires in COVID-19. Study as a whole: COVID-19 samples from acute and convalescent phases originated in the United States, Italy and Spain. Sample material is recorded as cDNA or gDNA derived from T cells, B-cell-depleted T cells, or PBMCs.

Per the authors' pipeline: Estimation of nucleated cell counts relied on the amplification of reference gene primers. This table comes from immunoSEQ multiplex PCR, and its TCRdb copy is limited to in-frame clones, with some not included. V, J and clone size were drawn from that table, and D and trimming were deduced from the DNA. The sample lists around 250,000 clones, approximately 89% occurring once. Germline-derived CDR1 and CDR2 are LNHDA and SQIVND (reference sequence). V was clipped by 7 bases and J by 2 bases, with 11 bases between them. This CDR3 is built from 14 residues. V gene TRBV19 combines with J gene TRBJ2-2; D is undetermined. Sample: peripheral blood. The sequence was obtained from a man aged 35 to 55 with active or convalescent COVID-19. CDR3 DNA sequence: TGTGCCAGTACGGTCAGGCGAAACACCGGGGAGCTGTTTTTT. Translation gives CASTVRRNTGELFF.